The T cell receptor (beta chain) described here comes from a study of identical twins. All donors comprised healthy Caucasians. The authors used template switching to add a universal primer site and gave cDNA unique molecular identifiers. TCRdb fed the 5' RACE reads into MiXCR, producing one record per CDR3 protein. The data contain a few hundred thousand distinct CDR3 sequences, approximately 8% of them seen just once; the ten biggest clones take up over 2%. V lost 7 bases and J lost 3; bases outside the gene matches: 9. The CDR3 is 16 residues long. The sample was also reused in another study, on yellow fever vaccine responses in identical twins. According to that study: A vaccine T cell response that seemed partly convergent and partly personalized was reported in twins.

The receptor comes from a woman aged 18-30 years in good health. The chain joins TRBV12-3 or TRBV12-4 to TRBJ2-2; TRBD2 agrees at 9 bases. Specimen: memory (CD45RO+) T cells sorted from blood. The CDR3 loop is CASTPGERGDTGELFF. The CDR3 DNA reads as TGTGCCAGCACCCCGGGAGAGCGGGGGGACACCGGGGAGCTGTTTTTT.